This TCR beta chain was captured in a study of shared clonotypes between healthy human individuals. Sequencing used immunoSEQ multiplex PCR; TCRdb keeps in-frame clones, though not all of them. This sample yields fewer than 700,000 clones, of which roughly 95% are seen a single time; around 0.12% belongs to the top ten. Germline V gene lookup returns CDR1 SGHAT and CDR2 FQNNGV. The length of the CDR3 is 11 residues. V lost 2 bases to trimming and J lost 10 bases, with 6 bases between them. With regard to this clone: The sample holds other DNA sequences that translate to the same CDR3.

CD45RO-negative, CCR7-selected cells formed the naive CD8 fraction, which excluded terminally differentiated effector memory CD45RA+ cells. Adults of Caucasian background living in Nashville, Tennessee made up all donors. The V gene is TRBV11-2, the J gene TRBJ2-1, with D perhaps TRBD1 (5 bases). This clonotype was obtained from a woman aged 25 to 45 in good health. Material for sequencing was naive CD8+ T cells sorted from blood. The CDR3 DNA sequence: TGTGCCAGCAGCTTAAGGGGCGAGCAGTTCTTC. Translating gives CASSLRGEQFF. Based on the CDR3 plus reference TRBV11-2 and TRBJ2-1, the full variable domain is EAGVAQSPRYKIIEKRQSVAFWCNPISGHATLYWYQQILGQGPKLLIQFQNNGVVDDSQLPKDRFSAERLKGVDSTLKIQPAKLEDSAVYLCASSLRGEQFFGPGTRLTVL.